Presented here are 2 T cell receptor beta chains from one specimen sequenced in a study of early T cells in non-severe SARS-CoV-2 infection. TCRdb redid the calling of the 5' RACE reads with MiXCR, one entry per CDR3 protein. The table includes under 75,000 distinct CDR3 sequences, more than 9.5% detected once. The sample consisted of whole blood. The receptors shown here come from an adult who was a healthcare worker with PCR-confirmed SARS-CoV-2 infection or an uninfected control (not recorded which).

This clonotype appeared a few times. The chain links TRBV5-5 to TRBJ1-5; tentatively, D is TRBD1 (6 bases). The ends were cut back, 0 bases at V and 7 bases at J, with 14 bases in the middle. CDR1 SGHKS and CDR2 YYEKEE come from the germline V gene (reference sequence). CDR3 length: 15 amino acids. The DNA of the CDR3 is TGTGCCAGCAGCTTGGCCCTGCAGGGGAGACAGCCCCAGCATTTT. Amino acid sequence: CASSLALQGRQPQHF.

The V call is TRBV20-1, the J call TRBJ2-2; tentative D call: TRBD2 (5 bases). The CDR3 loop spans 17 amino acids. Germline CDR1 DFQATT, CDR2 SNEGSKA (reference sequence). Between the trimmed V and J ends, which lost 4 bases and 3 bases, there was a span of 21 bases. The CDR3 DNA is TGCAGTGCTACCCCGCTAGCCCTGATAGGTTACACCGGGGAGCTGTTTTTT. This sequence encodes CSATPLALIGYTGELFF.